These 28 T cell receptor beta chains were sequenced from one sample in a study of Tregs in tolerant kidney transplant recipients (dated by TCRdb to the late 2010s). The library relied on the immunoSEQ multiplex PCR assay. What TCRdb holds here is the immuneACCESS table cut down to in-frame rearrangements. Part of the clones is not present; checked against another copy, under half of the missing clones reflect an unresolved V gene, and the others are unexplained. This sample comprises some 250,000 clones, approximately 83% of them detected only once. Of the sample, 0.64% is held by the ten largest clones. Material for sequencing was CD4+ T cells from blood. These receptors came from a human donor in good health.

This clone was observed a single time. The chain links TRBV4-1 to TRBJ1-1; D possibly corresponds to TRBD1 (6 bases). Germline lookup yields CDR1 MGHRA and CDR2 YSYEKL. Between the trimmed V and J ends, which lost 4 bases and 1 base, there was a span of 16 bases. CDR3 length equals 16 residues. The CDR3 here is CASSPPVRGPNTEAFF. The CDR3 nucleotides read TGCGCCAGCAGCCCTCCTGTCAGGGGCCCGAACACTGAAGCTTTCTTT.

This clone was observed a few times. V gene TRBV6-5 combines with J gene TRBJ1-2; unclear D gene. The germline V and J ends were trimmed by 0 bases and 4 bases, with 12 bases remaining between them. CDR1 MNHEY and CDR2 SVGAGI come from the germline V gene. CDR3 size: 15 residues. CDR3 loop: CASSYSPGTSYGYTF. The CDR3 region has the DNA TGTGCCAGCAGTTACTCTCCCGGAACGAGCTATGGCTACACCTTC.

The chain joins TRBV30 to TRBJ2-1, with 8 positions matching TRBD2. The CDR3 runs to 15 residues. V lost 3 bases and J lost 5; bases outside the gene matches: 9. CDR1 and CDR2 (germline): GTSNPN, SVGIG (reference sequence). DNA for the CDR3: TGTGCCTGGAGCCCGCCGGGACTAGGGAACAATGAGCAGTTCTTC. It codes for CAWSPPGLGNNEQFF.

The rearrangement links TRBV7-8 to TRBJ2-1; D might be TRBD1 (5 bases). In germline, CDR1 is SGHVS, CDR2 FQNEAQ. There are 16 residues in the CDR3. Trimming stripped 5 bases from V and 2 bases from J, with 16 bases between. The CDR3, as DNA: TGTGCCAGCAGCCGTCAGGGTCCGATGACCTACAATGAGCAGTTCTTC. Protein product: CASSRQGPMTYNEQFF.

J is TRBJ1-2 and V is TRBV5-4, with D perhaps matching TRBD1 (5 bases). V was shortened by 4 bases and J by 4 bases, with 11 bases between the two germline ends. Germline CDR1 and CDR2: SGHNT and YYREEE (reference sequence). This CDR3 is 13 amino acids long. The CDR3 spells CASSATVLYGYTF. In nucleotides, the CDR3 is TGTGCCAGCAGCGCGACAGTCCTCTATGGCTACACCTTC.

The rearrangement links TRBV5-1 to TRBJ2-7, with D perhaps TRBD1 (5 bases). Germline CDR1 reads SGHRS; CDR2 reads YFSETQ. The V end was cut by 4 bases, the J end by 3 bases, with 14 bases between. The CDR3 sequence is 14 residues long. Here the CDR3 reads CASSPAQGHYEQYF. The CDR3 nucleotides read TGCGCCAGCAGCCCGGCGCAGGGTCACTACGAGCAGTACTTC.

The chain employs TRBV5-1 and TRBJ1-5; D remains unclear. The germline V and J ends were trimmed by 0 bases and 0 bases, with 7 bases remaining between them. Germline V CDR1 and CDR2: SGHRS, YFSETQ. The CDR3 is 15 residues long. The CDR3 spells CASSLDSYSNQPQHF. The CDR3 DNA sequence: TGCGCCAGCAGCTTGGACAGTTATAGCAATCAGCCCCAGCATTTT. The full variable domain, its missing parts supplied by reference TRBV5-1 and TRBJ1-5, is KAGVTQTPRYLIKTRGQQVTLSCSPISGHRSVSWYQQTPGQGLQFLFEYFSETQRNKGNFPGRFSGRQFSNSRSEMNVSTLELGDSALYLCASSLDSYSNQPQHFGDGTRLSIL.

The chain is built from TRBV11-3 and TRBJ1-1, with no clear D. Per the germline V gene, CDR1 is SGHNT and CDR2 is YENEEA. The CDR3 contains 14 residues. V gave up 0 bases and J gave up 4 bases, with 9 bases separating them. The CDR3 sequence: CASSLDPTATEAFF. CDR3 nucleotide sequence: TGTGCCAGCAGCTTAGATCCCACCGCCACTGAAGCTTTCTTT.

This rearrangement joins TRBV29-1 to TRBJ1-1, with no clear D. The CDR3 loop spans 12 amino acids. Trimming took off 7 bases at V and 5 bases at J, with 14 bases between the two ends. The germline gives CDR1 SQVTM, CDR2 ANQGSEA. CDR3 in amino acids: CSANWGETEAFF. CDR3 DNA sequence: TGCAGCGCCAACTGGGGAGAAACTGAAGCTTTCTTT.

Only a few counts were recorded for this clone. Written as DNA, the CDR3 is TGCGCCAGCAGCCCGACGGACATGAACACTGAAGCTTTCTTT. Residues: CASSPTDMNTEAFF. V gene TRBV5-1 combines with J gene TRBJ1-1; possibly TRBD1 for D (5 bases). CDR1 is SGHRS, CDR2 YFSETQ, per germline. Trimming shortened V by 4 bases and J by 0 bases, and 10 bases separated the two germline ends. The CDR3 is 14 residues long.

The rearrangement joins TRBV19 to TRBJ2-5, with no clear D. The length of the CDR3 is 13 residues. The ends were cut back, 4 bases at V and 5 bases at J, with 11 bases in the middle. CDR1 LNHDA and CDR2 SQIVND come from the germline V gene (reference sequence). CDR3 DNA: TGTGCCAGTAGTACCGGGCCCCGGGAGACCCAGTACTTC. It translates to CASSTGPRETQYF.

The chain joins TRBV11-3 to TRBJ2-3; TRBD2 matches 8 bases. V shed 3 bases and J 2 bases; nucleotides not matched to a gene: 1. This CDR3 is 14 amino acids long. Germline CDR1 reads SGHNT; CDR2 reads YENEEA. CDR3 coding DNA: TGTGCCAGCAGCTTCGGGGGGGCCACAGATACGCAGTATTTT. Translated: CASSFGGATDTQYF.

This chain uses TRBV5-6 with TRBJ2-3; TRBD2 matches 9 bases. Germline V CDR1 and CDR2: SGHDT, YYEEEE. The junction had 7 bases not matched to a gene; V was cut back by 0 bases and J by 2 bases. The length of the CDR3 is 17 residues. The CDR3 coding sequence is TGTGCCAGCAGCTTGGTTGGTAGCGGGGGTTACACAGATACGCAGTATTTT. It yields the protein CASSLVGSGGYTDTQYF. The full variable domain, in which reference TRBV5-6 and TRBJ2-3 provide the parts outside the CDR3, is DAGVTQSPTHLIKTRGQQVTLRCSPKSGHDTVSWYQQALGQGPQFIFQYYEEEERQRGNFPDRFSGHQFPNYSSELNVNALLLGDSALYLCASSLVGSGGYTDTQYFGPGTRLTVL.

The J gene is TRBJ1-2, the V gene TRBV21-1. TRBV21-1 is deemed a pseudogene. This CDR3 is 17 amino acids long. CDR3 coding DNA: TGTGCCAGCAGCAAAGCTCTAGGGACCTCCCAAGGACAAGGCTACACCTTC. Its protein product is CASSKALGTSQGQGYTF.

This clone was recorded a few times. The CDR3 spells CSVERLAGGVDTQYF. CDR3 nucleotides: TGCAGCGTTGAACGACTAGCGGGAGGGGTGGATACGCAGTATTTT. The genes are TRBV29-1 and TRBJ2-3; 14 positions match TRBD2. Germline trimming cut 2 bases from V and 6 bases from J; bases unmatched to any gene: 4. CDR3 length: 15 amino acids. Looked up from germline, CDR1 is SQVTM and CDR2 is ANQGSEA.

This chain joins TRBV7-9 and TRBJ2-5; D not certain. The CDR3 extends over 16 amino acids. Trimming stripped 2 bases from V and 4 bases from J, with 17 bases between. Germline-derived CDR1 and CDR2 are SEHNR and FQNEAQ (reference sequence). The CDR3 here is CASSLRVINLRETQYF. The CDR3 nucleotides are TGTGCCAGCAGCTTAAGGGTCATCAACCTTCGAGAGACCCAGTACTTC.

The chain combines TRBV21-1 with TRBJ1-4. TRBV21-1 is a known pseudogene. The CDR3 spans 13 residues. The CDR3 sequence is CASSLGSNEKLFF. The CDR3 DNA reads as TGTGCCAGCAGTCTTGGAAGCAATGAAAAACTGTTTTTT.

This chain links TRBV7-2 with TRBJ2-5; D possibly corresponds to TRBD2 (5 bases). The CDR3 length is 14 residues. Trimming cost V 5 bases and J 5 bases, with 15 bases left between them. Germline V gene data show CDR1 as SGHTA and CDR2 as FQGNSA. The CDR3 DNA reads as TGTGCCAGCAGCCCGGAGCGGCGGGTGGAGACCCAGTACTTC. Translation: CASSPERRVETQYF.

This clone was seen just once. This chain links TRBV5-5 with TRBJ2-5; D possibly corresponds to TRBD1 (5 bases). CDR1 is SGHKS, CDR2 YYEKEE, per germline (reference sequence). V was pared by 3 bases and J by 2 bases, with 17 bases between. The CDR3 contains 16 residues. The CDR3 sequence: CASSSRQRLRQETQYF. CDR3 coding DNA: TGTGCCAGCAGCTCCAGACAGAGATTACGTCAAGAGACCCAGTACTTC.

This sequence joins TRBV15 and TRBJ1-2; 7 bases align to TRBD1. The CDR3 length is 17 residues. J gave up 8 bases and V 2 bases, and 17 bases lay outside the gene matches. CDR1 and CDR2 (germline): LNHNV, YYDKDF (reference sequence). The CDR3 region is CATSRTGVLQTGRGYTF. CDR3 DNA: TGTGCCACCAGCAGAACAGGGGTTCTCCAGACGGGGAGGGGCTACACCTTC.

The chain joins TRBV27 to TRBJ1-5, with D perhaps matching TRBD1 (6 bases). Germline-derived CDR1 and CDR2 are MNHEY and SMNVEV (reference sequence). V lost 4 bases to trimming and J lost 7 bases, with 14 bases between them. The CDR3 spans 14 residues. The CDR3 DNA is TGTGCCAGCAGTTCCCCGGGACAAAACCAGCCCCAGCATTTT. Encoded protein: CASSSPGQNQPQHF.

On this clone itself: Other DNA sequences in the sample encode the same CDR3. CDR3 bases: TGTGCAAGTCGCTTAGCGGGATTCACAGGGAGTGGTGGTCAGCCCCAGCATTTT. Amino acid sequence: CASRLAGFTGSGGQPQHF. The genes are TRBV12-2 and TRBJ1-5; the D call of TRBD1 is as the table states it, not checked on the DNA. TRBV12-2 is a pseudogene segment. This CDR3 has 18 residues.

On this clone itself: The sample contains more than one DNA sequence encoding this CDR3. This chain connects TRBV30 to TRBJ1-5, with TRBD1 matching 7 bases. The V segment lost 2 bases and the J segment 4 bases; nucleotides outside the gene matches: 2. The CDR3 totals 13 residues. Germline V gives CDR1 GTSNPN, CDR2 SVGIG (reference sequence). CDR3: CAWSLQGNQPQHF. The CDR3 DNA reads TGTGCCTGGAGTTTACAGGGGAATCAGCCCCAGCATTTT.

This clone was detected once. This rearrangement joins TRBV30 to TRBJ1-1; maybe TRBD1 (6 bases). There are 12 residues in the CDR3. Trimming left V 7 bases short and J 0 bases short, with 9 bases between. Germline loops: CDR1 GTSNPN, CDR2 SVGIG (reference sequence). Here the CDR3 reads CASGQMNTEAFF. The CDR3 DNA follows: TGTGCCTCGGGACAAATGAACACTGAAGCTTTCTTT.

This clone occurred a few times. This chain links TRBV2 with TRBJ1-2; tentative D call: TRBD1 (5 bases). Germline CDR1 is SNHLY and CDR2 is FYNNEI. The CDR3 consists of 12 residues. Trimming left V 4 bases short and J 9 bases short, with 12 bases between. The DNA for the CDR3 is TGTGCCAGCAGTGCTTTTGGGGGGAGCTACACCTTC. Protein sequence: CASSAFGGSYTF.

This clone was seen repeatedly, ten times or more. V and J are TRBV7-9 and TRBJ2-4, with 8 nucleotides matching TRBD1. This CDR3 comprises 16 residues. The J segment lost 5 bases and the V segment lost 10 bases, leaving 16 bases of the junction unmatched. CDR1 SEHNR and CDR2 FQNEAQ come from the germline V gene (reference sequence). The CDR3 DNA follows: TGTGCCATGGCGACCTTACCTGACAGGGGCCAAAACATTCAGTACTTC. Translating gives CAMATLPDRGQNIQYF.

This chain uses TRBV6-1 with TRBJ1-5, with TRBD1 matching 8 bases. J was trimmed by 1 base and V by 6 bases; bases with no gene match: 5. The CDR3 is 15 residues long. The germline gives CDR1 MNHNS, CDR2 SASEGT. The CDR3, as DNA: TGTGCCAGCAGCGGGACAGGATGGAGCAATCAGCCCCAGCATTTT. Encoded protein: CASSGTGWSNQPQHF.

The rearrangement links TRBV7-9 to TRBJ2-1, with D perhaps matching TRBD2 (6 bases). In germline, CDR1 is SEHNR, CDR2 FQNEAQ (reference sequence). Trimming removed 6 bases at V and 2 bases at J, with 11 bases between. This CDR3 contains 14 residues. The CDR3 region is CASRQLAAYNEQFF. The DNA of the CDR3 is TGTGCCAGCAGGCAACTAGCCGCCTACAATGAGCAGTTCTTC.